Each of the 18 T cell receptor beta chains below was sequenced from the same sample in a study of CD8+ T cells in alopecia areata. RNA was isolated and reverse transcribed to cDNA, the sequencing template. Clones were read by immunoSEQ multiplex PCR, and TCRdb kept only the in-frame ones, dropping some. The sample has under 300,000 clones, 67% seen once. The sample in question was CD4+ T cells sorted from blood, obtained at week 0. All receptors come from a human donor with alopecia areata.

The chain is built from TRBV2 and TRBJ2-5; perhaps TRBD1 as D (7 bases). V was trimmed by 6 bases and J by 2 bases, leaving 10 bases between them. Germline CDR1 is SNHLY and CDR2 is FYNNEI. The CDR3 sequence is 13 residues long. The CDR3 is CASRGGQQETQYF. For the CDR3, the DNA is TGTGCCAGCAGGGGGGGACAGCAAGAGACCCAGTACTTC.

The rearrangement joins TRBV29-1 to TRBJ2-2; 8 positions match TRBD1. V was clipped by 6 bases and J by 4 bases; unmatched bases: 7. Germline V CDR1 and CDR2: SQVTM, ANQGSEA. The CDR3 is 14 residues long. CDR3 amino acids: CSVGGQGGTGELFF. CDR3 in DNA: TGCAGCGTGGGCGGACAGGGCGGCACCGGGGAGCTGTTTTTT.

About this clone: Other DNA sequences of this sample code for an identical CDR3. The rearrangement links TRBV18 to TRBJ1-1, with D perhaps matching TRBD1 (5 bases). Germline V gene lookup returns CDR1 KGHSH and CDR2 LQKENI. The V and J ends lost 6 bases and 5 bases respectively, with 10 bases between them. This CDR3 spans 12 amino acids. The CDR3 spells CASSPGQTEAFF. The CDR3 nucleotides are TGTGCCAGCTCGCCAGGGCAAACTGAAGCTTTCTTT.

This sequence joins TRBV5-1 and TRBJ2-3; possibly TRBD1 or TRBD2 for D (6 bases each). Germline assignment: CDR1 SGHRS and CDR2 YFSETQ. V was pared by 2 bases and J by 4 bases, with 11 bases between. There are 14 residues in the CDR3. The CDR3 protein is CASSFQGRSDTQYF. Written as DNA, the CDR3 is TGCGCCAGCAGCTTTCAGGGGAGGTCAGATACGCAGTATTTT.

This rearrangement joins TRBV7-2 to TRBJ2-7, with 7 bases matching TRBD1. This CDR3 spans 14 amino acids. In germline, CDR1 is SGHTA, CDR2 FQGNSA. Trimming took 2 bases from V and 2 from J; bases not matched to a gene: 3. DNA of the CDR3: TGTGCCAGCAGCTTAATAGGGGGCCCCTACGAGCAGTACTTC. Translated, it gives CASSLIGGPYEQYF.

The chain carries TRBV30 and TRBJ2-5; D might be TRBD2 (5 bases). Germline assignment: CDR1 GTSNPN and CDR2 SVGIG (reference sequence). V shed 2 bases and J shed 2 bases, with 9 bases lying between them. This CDR3 spans 13 amino acids. CDR3 in DNA: TGTGCCTGGAGTCCTAGCCTTCAAGAGACCCAGTACTTC. This encodes CAWSPSLQETQYF.

V usage is TRBV11-3 and J usage is TRBJ1-1; D remains unclear. Trimming pared 5 bases from V and 1 base from J, leaving 14 bases between. The germline V gene has CDR1 SGHNT and CDR2 YENEEA. The CDR3 is made up of 15 amino acids. The CDR3 sequence is CASSPSPTPNTEAFF. The CDR3 bases are TGTGCCAGCAGCCCGAGTCCTACGCCGAACACTGAAGCTTTCTTT.

This chain links TRBV30 with TRBJ1-1; tentatively, D is TRBD1 (6 bases). CDR1 and CDR2 from the germline V gene are GTSNPN and SVGIG (reference sequence). The CDR3 has 14 residues. With 3 bases removed from V and 1 base from J, the gap between germline ends came to 12 bases. The CDR3 nucleotides read TGTGCCTGGAGCCCTGGACAGTGGAACACTGAAGCTTTCTTT. Its protein is CAWSPGQWNTEAFF.

The sample holds many counts of this clone. The genes are TRBV18 and TRBJ2-1; 8 bases agree with TRBD1. V shed 6 bases, J shed 1 base, and the junction held 5 bases outside the gene matches. The CDR3 totals 15 residues. Germline V lookup: CDR1 KGHSH, CDR2 LQKENI. CDR3 sequence reads: CASSQRQGSYNEQFF. In DNA form, the CDR3 reads TGTGCCAGCTCGCAAAGACAGGGGTCCTACAATGAGCAGTTCTTC.

The count of this clone is one. The rearrangement joins TRBV7-6 to TRBJ2-3; D is ambiguous. Trimming removed 0 bases at V and 3 bases at J, with 13 bases between. This CDR3 spans 16 amino acids. Germline-derived CDR1 and CDR2 are SGHVS and FNYEAQ. The CDR3 nucleotides are TGTGCCAGCAGCTTAGCTGGGCTAGTTAAAACAGATACGCAGTATTTT. It is translated as CASSLAGLVKTDTQYF. Full variable domain (rest looked up from reference TRBV7-6 and TRBJ2-3): GAGVSQSPRYKVTKRGQDVALRCDPISGHVSLYWYRQALGQGPEFLTYFNYEAQQDKSGLPNDRFSAERPEGSISTLTIQRTEQRDSAMYRCASSLAGLVKTDTQYFGPGTRLTVL.

This chain joins TRBV5-1 and TRBJ1-6; D is uncertain. This CDR3 is built from 15 residues. Trimming left V 0 bases short and J 7 bases short, with 11 bases between. Germline V gene lookup returns CDR1 SGHRS and CDR2 YFSETQ. CDR3 loop: CASSLEPWKNSPLHF. In DNA form, the CDR3 reads TGCGCCAGCAGCTTGGAACCCTGGAAGAATTCACCCCTCCACTTT.

This rearrangement joins TRBV11-2 to TRBJ2-2; D call uncertain. Trimming stripped 1 base from V and 4 bases from J, with 10 bases between. CDR3 length equals 15 residues. Germline lookup yields CDR1 SGHAT and CDR2 FQNNGV. Here the CDR3 reads CASSLGRGITGELFF. The CDR3 region has the DNA TGTGCCAGCAGCTTAGGTCGCGGTATCACCGGGGAGCTGTTTTTT.

This chain links TRBV30 with TRBJ1-6; maybe TRBD1 (5 bases). This CDR3 has 15 amino acids. From germline, CDR1 is GTSNPN and CDR2 SVGIG (reference sequence). V was cut by 2 bases and J by 12 bases, with 20 bases left in between. Here the CDR3 reads CAWSLTGDPRLPLHF. The CDR3 bases are TGTGCCTGGAGTCTTACCGGGGACCCGCGACTACCCCTCCACTTT.

The rearrangement joins TRBV4-2 to TRBJ1-1, with a possible D match to TRBD1 (6 bases). Germline assignment: CDR1 LGHNA and CDR2 YNFKEQ. The V gene lost 6 bases and the J gene lost 5 bases, with 10 bases spanning the gap. This CDR3 region has 12 residues. CDR3 nucleotides: TGTGCCAGCAGGACAGGAGGGACTGAAGCTTTCTTT. Encoded protein: CASRTGGTEAFF.

V and J are TRBV27 and TRBJ2-1; D is unclear. The V gene lost 3 bases and the J gene lost 5 bases, with 8 bases spanning the gap. Germline CDR1 reads MNHEY; CDR2 reads SMNVEV (reference sequence). The CDR3 has 13 residues. CDR3 amino acids: CASSFRLNNEQFF. CDR3 nucleotide sequence: TGTGCCAGCAGTTTCCGGCTGAACAATGAGCAGTTCTTC.

The gene calls are TRBV29-1 and TRBJ2-7; TRBD1 might be the D (7 bases). Germline loops: CDR1 SQVTM, CDR2 ANQGSEA. With 7 bases removed from V and 6 bases from J, the gap between germline ends came to 28 bases. The CDR3 loop spans 16 amino acids. In DNA, the CDR3 is TGCAGCGCCTGGACACCTGGAGGGGGCCATTACCCCGAGCAGTACTTC. Its protein is CSAWTPGGGHYPEQYF.

V is TRBV4-2 and J is TRBJ1-2; the D is unclear. The V and J ends lost 0 bases and 2 bases respectively, with 16 bases between them. Germline V gene data show CDR1 as LGHNA and CDR2 as YNFKEQ. CDR3 length: 17 residues. CDR3: CASSQDSSRSINYGYTF. CDR3 sequence (DNA): TGTGCCAGCAGCCAAGATTCGAGCAGGTCGATCAACTATGGCTACACCTTC.

The rearrangement joins TRBV27 to TRBJ2-3; D is undetermined. The CDR3 spans 13 residues. V gave up 0 bases and J gave up 7 bases, with 8 bases separating them. In germline, CDR1 is MNHEY, CDR2 SMNVEV (reference sequence). CDR3 nucleotide sequence: TGTGCCAGCAGTTTATCCGTCGTGAATACGCAGTATTTT. Its protein is CASSLSVVNTQYF.